The present entry profiles one T cell receptor (beta chain) with its context. The data stem from a study of technical replicates of blood from a few donors. Only in-frame clones appear in the TCRdb table, and some are missing; sequencing was by immunoSEQ multiplex PCR. The sample holds around 80,000 clones, approximately 91% seen once. This clonotype was obtained from a human donor in good health. Source material: T cells isolated from PBMCs.

CDR3 in DNA: TGCGCCAGCAGCTTAACTCGGGGGAACACTGAAGCTTTCTTT. This codes for CASSLTRGNTEAFF. This rearrangement joins TRBV5-1 to TRBJ1-1, with no clear D. The CDR3 is 14 amino acids. The V and J ends lost 2 bases and 1 base respectively, with 9 bases between them. Germline V gene sequence: CDR1 SGHRS, CDR2 YFSETQ.